The next 17 T cell receptor beta chains were all read from a single sample in a study of blood T cell repertoires in COVID-19. Profiling relied on immunoSEQ multiplex PCR, and the TCRdb table lists in-frame clones only, not all of them. In the table there are 100,000 to 150,000 clones, 86% of which are singletons. The sequencing input was peripheral blood. The receptors originated from a human donor in a cohort sampled during active COVID-19.

The gene calls are TRBV27 and TRBJ2-1, with a weak D call TRBD2 (6 bases). V lost 3 bases and J 0 bases, leaving 9 bases between the germline ends. Germline loops: CDR1 MNHEY, CDR2 SMNVEV (reference sequence). The CDR3 spans 15 residues. CDR3 sequence: CASSFGRSSYNEQFF. In nucleotides, the CDR3 is TGTGCCAGCAGTTTTGGGAGGAGCTCCTACAATGAGCAGTTCTTC.

This clone has only one observation. The chain has TRBV18 and TRBJ1-2, with 9 positions matching TRBD1. Germline-derived CDR1 and CDR2 are KGHSH and LQKENI. The J segment lost 3 bases and the V segment lost 2 bases, leaving 1 base of the junction unmatched. CDR3 length: 14 amino acids. DNA of the CDR3: TGTGCCAGCTCACCAAGACAGGGGGACTATGGCTACACCTTC. Translating gives CASSPRQGDYGYTF.

The chain recombines TRBV19 with TRBJ1-2; a possible D gene is TRBD1 (6 bases). Looked up from germline, CDR1 is LNHDA and CDR2 is SQIVND (reference sequence). V was clipped by 7 bases and J by 1 base, with 16 bases between them. CDR3 length: 15 amino acids. CDR3 in amino acids: CASTLDSAGNYGYTF. CDR3 in DNA: TGTGCCAGTACCCTGGACAGCGCGGGTAACTATGGCTACACCTTC. The entire variable domain, with the rest obtained from reference TRBV19 and TRBJ1-2, is as follows: DGGITQSPKYLFRKEGQNVTLSCEQNLNHDAMYWYRQDPGQGLRLIYYSQIVNDFQKGDIAEGYSVSREKKESFPLTVTSAQKNPTAFYLCASTLDSAGNYGYTFGSGTRLTVV.

This chain links TRBV24-1 with TRBJ2-1, with 7 bases fitting TRBD2. Per germline, CDR1 KGHDR and CDR2 SFDVKD. This CDR3 spans 15 amino acids. V gave up 2 bases and J gave up 2 bases; unmatched junction bases: 2. CDR3 sequence: CATSDSGRAYNEQFF. The CDR3 DNA follows: TGTGCCACCAGTGATTCTGGGAGGGCCTACAATGAGCAGTTCTTC.

The chain combines TRBV5-6 with TRBJ2-2; D might be TRBD2 (6 bases). The V end lost 2 bases, the J end lost 1 base, and 12 bases lay between the germline ends. This CDR3 has 16 residues. Per the germline V gene, CDR1 is SGHDT and CDR2 is YYEEEE. This chain's CDR3 is CASSFSGVVNTGELFF. CDR3 nucleotides: TGTGCCAGCAGCTTTTCGGGAGTTGTGAACACCGGGGAGCTGTTTTTT.

This chain connects TRBV10-2 to TRBJ2-1; TRBD2 matches at 8 bases. The germline V gene has CDR1 WSHSY and CDR2 SAAADI. V dropped 10 bases and J dropped 5; count of bases not matched to a gene: 10. The CDR3 consists of 14 residues. CDR3 sequence: CATDLAGTNNEQFF. CDR3 DNA sequence: TGCGCCACCGACTTAGCGGGAACCAACAATGAGCAGTTCTTC.

In nucleotides, the CDR3 is TGCGCCAGCTCACTAGCGGGAGGGTCGAACACCGGGGAGCTGTTTTTT. Translated, it gives CASSLAGGSNTGELFF. The chain is built from TRBV5-1 and TRBJ2-2, with 13 bases aligning to TRBD2. The CDR3 is 16 amino acids. Trimming at V came to 7 bases and at J to 0 bases, leaving 3 bases not matched to a gene. Germline V gene data show CDR1 as SGHRS and CDR2 as YFSETQ.

This rearrangement joins TRBV9 to TRBJ2-2, with D maybe TRBD2 (5 bases). The CDR3 length is 15 residues. Germline lookup yields CDR1 SGDLS and CDR2 YYNGEE. The V end was cut by 0 bases, the J end by 6 bases, with 12 bases between. CDR3 DNA: TGTGCCAGCAGCGTAGCGGCTAGCAGCTCCGGGGAGCTGTTTTTT. Protein product: CASSVAASSSGELFF.

This clone was recorded only once. The chain joins TRBV11-2 to TRBJ2-7; 10 bases are shared with TRBD1. This CDR3 contains 16 residues. V trimming: 4 bases; J trimming: 3 bases; junction bases outside the gene matches: 9. From germline, CDR1 is SGHAT and CDR2 FQNNGV. CDR3 nucleotide sequence: TGTGCCAGCAGCTGGGGCCGGGACAGGGGTTTCTACGAGCAGTACTTC. It is translated as CASSWGRDRGFYEQYF.

The CDR3 loop is CASSLTGFESGYEQFF. CDR3 nucleotides: TGTGCCAGCAGCTTAACAGGGTTTGAAAGCGGGTATGAGCAGTTCTTC. The chain is built from TRBV7-3 and TRBJ2-1; D possibly corresponds to TRBD2 (6 bases). V gave up 0 bases and J gave up 8 bases, with 17 bases separating them. In germline, CDR1 is SGHTA, CDR2 FQGTGA. The CDR3 spans 16 residues.

This clone was recorded once. This chain uses TRBV7-3 with TRBJ2-5, with D possibly being TRBD2 (6 bases). This CDR3 has 14 amino acids. V was trimmed by 8 bases and J by 5 bases, leaving 18 bases between them. The germline gives CDR1 SGHTA, CDR2 FQGTGA. In nucleotides, the CDR3 is TGTGCCAGCGGCGCCCTGCCGGGAGCGGAGACCCAGTACTTC. This translates into CASGALPGAETQYF. The full variable domain, rest sourced from reference TRBV7-3 and TRBJ2-5, is GAGVSQTPSNKVTEKGKYVELRCDPISGHTALYWYRQSLGQGPEFLIYFQGTGAADDSGLPNDRFFAVRPEGSVSTLKIQRTERGDSAVYLCASGALPGAETQYFGPGTRLLVL.

The chain couples TRBV19 to TRBJ1-1, with a possible D match to TRBD1 (6 bases). Per germline, CDR1 LNHDA and CDR2 SQIVND (reference sequence). There are 14 residues in the CDR3. Trimming removed 3 bases from V and 0 bases from J, with 8 bases in between. Written as DNA, the CDR3 is TGTGCCAGTAGTATTGGACAGCTGAACACTGAAGCTTTCTTT. This translates into CASSIGQLNTEAFF.

This chain links TRBV3-1 (or the pseudogene TRBV3-2) with TRBJ2-1, with TRBD2 matching over 8 bases. The V segment lost 0 bases and the J segment 10 bases; nucleotides outside the gene matches: 5. This CDR3 contains 14 residues. Germline V gene lookup returns CDR1 LGHDT and CDR2 YNNKEL (reference sequence). The CDR3 DNA sequence: TGTGCCAGCAGCCAAGATGTAGCGGGACTCGAGCAGTTCTTC. Amino acids: CASSQDVAGLEQFF.

V gene TRBV11-2 combines with J gene TRBJ2-7; 10 nucleotides match TRBD1. The CDR3 covers 15 residues. The germline V gene has CDR1 SGHAT and CDR2 FQNNGV. J gave up 2 bases and V 6 bases, and 7 bases lay outside the gene matches. In nucleotides, the CDR3 is TGTGCCAGCAGTCCTGGACAGGGGGTTACCTACGAGCAGTACTTC. Protein sequence: CASSPGQGVTYEQYF.

The chain has TRBV7-2 and TRBJ1-1; a possible D gene is TRBD1 (5 bases). V was clipped by 5 bases and J by 0 bases, with 13 bases between them. Looked up from germline, CDR1 is SGHTA and CDR2 is FQGNSA. There are 15 residues in the CDR3. This CDR3 is CASSPQGALNTEAFF. The CDR3 nucleotides read TGTGCCAGCAGCCCCCAAGGGGCCCTGAACACTGAAGCTTTCTTT.

The chain has TRBV18 and TRBJ2-1; 8 positions match TRBD2. Germline V gene lookup returns CDR1 KGHSH and CDR2 LQKENI. J was trimmed by 2 bases and V by 3 bases; bases with no gene match: 6. The CDR3 loop spans 16 amino acids. The chain's CDR3 is CASSPSGGGPYNEQFF. For the CDR3, the DNA is TGTGCCAGCTCACCCTCGGGAGGGGGGCCCTACAATGAGCAGTTCTTC.

Regarding this clone: The final CDR3 position lacks the conserved phenylalanine or tryptophan, pointing to a likely read error. The DNA is left out, because the CDR3 cannot be placed on it with certainty; the CDR3 is given as TCRdb lists it. This chain links TRBV6-5 with TRBJ2-7; the D segment call TRBD2 is taken from the table without a DNA check. CDR1 is MNHEY, CDR2 SVGAGI, per germline. The CDR3 length is 13 residues, termini included. CDR3 sequence: CASSRNRKLAGEP.